This T cell receptor (beta chain) is from a study of PD-1 blockade in classical Hodgkin lymphoma. V lost 5 bases, J lost 10 bases, and 12 bases stayed unmatched. The CDR3 spans 14 residues. The germline gives CDR1 MNHEY, CDR2 SMNVEV (reference sequence). Study results and limitations: Newly diagnosed and completely responding patients shared comparable baseline diversity.

In the case of this clone: Antigen unknown.

Assay used: immunoSEQ multiplex PCR; TCRdb lists only in-frame clones, some missing. The sample carries 100,000 or so clones, approximately 89% recorded once. Time point described: cycle 4 day 1 (C4D1), after 5 to 7 weeks of nivolumab. The patients all showed relapse after autologous stem cell transplantation, while their brentuximab vedotin exposure varied. Sequenced material: peripheral blood mononuclear cells (PBMCs), taken before the fourth cycle of nivolumab. This chain joins TRBV27 and TRBJ2-5; 8 nucleotides match TRBD1. This TCR was sampled from a human donor with classical Hodgkin lymphoma. The CDR3 spells CASSTSGTGWDQYF. CDR3 coding DNA: TGTGCCAGCAGTACCTCCGGGACAGGTTGGGACCAGTACTTC.